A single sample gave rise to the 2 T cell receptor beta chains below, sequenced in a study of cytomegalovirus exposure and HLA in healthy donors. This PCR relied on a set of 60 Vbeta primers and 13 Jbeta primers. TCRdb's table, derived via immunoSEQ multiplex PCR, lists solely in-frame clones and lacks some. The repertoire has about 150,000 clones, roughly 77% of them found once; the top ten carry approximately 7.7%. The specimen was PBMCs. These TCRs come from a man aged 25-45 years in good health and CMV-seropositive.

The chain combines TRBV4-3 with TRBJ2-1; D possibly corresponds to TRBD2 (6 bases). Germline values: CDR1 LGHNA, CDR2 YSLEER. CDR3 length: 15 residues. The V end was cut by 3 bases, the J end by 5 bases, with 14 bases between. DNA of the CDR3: TGCGCCAGCAGCCACGTTGCGGGCGGGAACAATGAGCAGTTCTTC. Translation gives CASSHVAGGNNEQFF.

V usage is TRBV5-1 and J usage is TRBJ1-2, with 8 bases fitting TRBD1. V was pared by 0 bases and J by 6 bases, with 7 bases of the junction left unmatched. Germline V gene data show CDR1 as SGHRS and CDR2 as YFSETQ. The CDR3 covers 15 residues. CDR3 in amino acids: CASSLGGQGRDGYTF. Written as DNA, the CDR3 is TGCGCCAGCAGCTTGGGTGGACAGGGTAGGGATGGCTACACCTTC.